One sample yielded the 2 T cell receptor beta chains listed below, sequenced in a study of cytomegalovirus exposure and HLA in healthy donors. PCR involved 60 Vbeta and 13 Jbeta primers. TCRdb's table, derived via immunoSEQ multiplex PCR, lists solely in-frame clones and lacks some. The sample holds 150,000 to 200,000 clones; roughly three quarters are singletons and the top ten take 3.1%. Sequenced: PBMCs. These receptor sequences come from a male donor in good health and CMV-seronegative.

The V and J genes are TRBV5-4 and TRBJ1-2, with TRBD1 identical over 7 bases. The J segment lost 4 bases and the V segment lost 3 bases, leaving 6 bases of the junction unmatched. The CDR3 loop spans 14 amino acids. Germline CDR1 and CDR2: SGHNT and YYREEE (reference sequence). The CDR3 DNA is TGTGCCAGCAGCTCGAACAGGGGCAGCTATGGCTACACCTTC. This sequence encodes CASSSNRGSYGYTF.

CDR3 in DNA: TGCGCCAGCAGCCCTCTCATCCTAGCGGGGGAACGCACAGATACGCAGTATTTT. Its translation: CASSPLILAGERTDTQYF. The chain joins TRBV4-3 to TRBJ2-3, with 10 bases lining up with TRBD2. From germline, CDR1 is LGHNA and CDR2 YSLEER. With V trimmed by 4 bases and J by 1 base, 11 bases remained unmatched. The CDR3 covers 18 residues.